This TCR beta chain was identified in a study of radiation and T cells in renal cell carcinoma. General study findings and limits: No pretreatment tumor biopsies were available for baseline clonotypes. In blood, top tumor clones expanded by 2 weeks, shrinking by 4.

On this clone itself: The antigen is not known. An end of the junction differs from the germline gene, which may be a read error.

The data were produced by immunoSEQ multiplex PCR, yet TCRdb's version contains in-frame clones alone and is incomplete. This table has approximately 150,000 clones, around 88% appearing once. Time point reported: blood 4 weeks post-SBRT, at nephrectomy. The sample's treatment: 15 Gy SBRT to primary tumor, nephrectomy 4 weeks later. Nephrectomy followed 15 Gy stereotactic body radiation by 4 weeks. Blood was sampled at baseline, 2 weeks and 4 weeks after SBRT. Germline-derived CDR1 and CDR2 are SSHAT and FNYEAQ (reference sequence). CDR3 length: 16 residues. The rearrangement links TRBV7-7 to TRBJ1-4, with TRBD1 matching over 9 bases. The TCR comes from a woman in her 50s with renal cell carcinoma. The material was blood, obtained from a patient whose treatment included radiotherapy and nephrectomy. CDR3 nucleotides: TGTGCTAGCAGCGGGGGACAGGGCCCAACTAATGAAAAACTGTTTTTT. Amino acid sequence: CASSGGQGPTNEKLFF.